This T cell receptor beta chain stems from a study (dated by TCRdb to about 2015). Study-wide context: The study tested whether tumor-infiltrating Tregs in breast cancer are recruited from blood Tregs or converted in situ from other CD4+ T cell subsets. General conclusions and limits of the study: Tumor memory CD4+ T cell TCR gene usage was found to cluster with blood and lymph node memory CD4+ cells and with lymph node naive CD4+ cells. The greatest overlap of tumor-infiltrating Treg TCR alpha and beta sequences was with tumor naive CD4+ T cells, followed next by blood naive CD4+ T cells. The validation in the larger cohort was limited to a single TCR beta V-J rearrangement instead of whole repertoires.

This clonotype came up a few times. The specificity of this receptor is unknown. The record has no base qualities; no much larger clone is one base away. Inclusive of the bounding cysteine and phenylalanine, the CDR3 is 15 residues long. Just the 45-base CDR3 DNA is kept, in frame starting at base 1. The germline V end is reduced by 6 bases and the J end by 7 bases; junction bases left unmatched: 10. Taken from the germline V gene, the CDR1 and CDR2 loops are SNHLY and FYNNEI. CD4+CD45RO+CD25- cells were isolated as memory CD4+ T cells. Tregs, naive and memory CD4+ T cells from tumor, blood and ipsilateral draining lymph nodes of five breast cancer patients underwent full-length TCR alpha and beta sequencing. Tumor tissue and lymph nodes obtained from ipsilateral axillary dissection were perfused with PBS, minced and then digested with collagenase I and hyaluronidase. FACS confirmed that the sorted cell populations were more than 90% pure.

Full-length TCR variable regions were amplified by 5' RACE PCR with constant-region reverse primers, and semi-nested PCR with Nested Universal Primer A was subsequently performed. The ReliaPrep RNA Cell Miniprep System was used to extract total RNA, which was then reverse transcribed into 5'RACE-ready cDNA with the SMARTer RACE 5'/3' Kit. Multiplex adaptors were used to barcode full-length TCR alpha and beta libraries, and the barcoded libraries were sequenced on an Illumina MiSeq. Per the authors' processing: For each of nine subset-tissue groups, sequencing data from the five patients were pooled, and the groups were compared by unsupervised clustering of TCR gene usage. The Morisita-Horn index was used to calculate repertoire similarity, with shared sequences weighted according to their contribution to each repertoire. The public reads were reanalyzed by TCRdb: fastp trimming at Q25, MiXCR alignment, in-frame beta chains only. Duplicate CDR3 protein sequences are folded into a single record with the most common DNA and genes. TCRdb, not the original authors, processed these V and J calls. The sample records about 57,000 distinct CDR3 sequences, roughly 28% of which are singletons. Of the sample, about 3% falls within the top ten clones.

This receptor was taken from a female donor with breast cancer. The sequenced sample was tumor-infiltrating memory CD4+ T cells sorted from the breast tumor. Reading the label with the study, this specimen's cell subset or site is: memory CD4+ T cells, CD4+CD45RO+CD25-. In this chain, TRBV2 is recombined with TRBJ1-5, with TRBD1 identical over 9 junction bases. The DNA sequence reads TGTGCCAGCAGCCCCATGGGACAGGGAAGCCAGCCCCAGCATTTT. The translation is CASSPMGQGSQPQHF. Where the CDR3 stops, the reference TRBV2 and TRBJ1-5 genes take over; the full variable domain is EPEVTQTPSHQVTQMGQEVILRCVPISNHLYFYWYRQILGQKVEFLVSFYNNEISEKSEIFDDQFSVERPDGSNFTLKIRSTKLEDSAMYFCASSPMGQGSQPQHFGDGTRLSIL.